The text below deals with one T cell receptor beta chain. What antigen it recognizes has not been identified. One end of the junction is discordant with germline, which a read error may explain. The iRepertoire nested amplicon-rescue multiplex PCR (arm-PCR) platform was used to amplify TCR alpha and beta CDR3 regions from RNA. For one-step reverse transcription and amplification, 100-400 ng of tissue mRNA or PBMC total RNA was used as input. Following bead purification, Illumina adapters were added by a secondary multiplex PCR, and the libraries were gel-purified between 200 and 400 bp. The libraries contained internal 6-nucleotide barcodes that were used for demultiplexing. Sequencing of the libraries was done on an Illumina MiSeq using 2x220 or 2x250 nucleotide paired-end reads. For the original study's pipeline: Paired reads were merged using FLASH 1.2.11 and aligned with BWA-MEM to the GRCh37 human genome, and TRA and TRB reads were then extracted. For V and J assignment, an IMGT-derived reference of cassette sequences and CDR3 motifs that included pseudogenes was used. Reads were translated in three frames, and productive CDR3s were defined as those with a C...FGXG motif and no stop codons. Clonotypes were defined as unique combinations of V-J cassette pair and CDR3 amino acid sequence. Hamming distance filtering was applied to reads, with thresholds set by the sequence error rate of each sample in mapped regions. The raw public reads went through TCRdb reprocessing: fastp at Q25, MiXCR clone calling, in-frame beta chains kept. Merged by CDR3 protein, the rows form single entries marked with the most common genes and DNA. The V and J calls and clone size come from TCRdb's table, not from the authors' own analysis. The sample table lists around 190,000 distinct CDR3 sequences, roughly two fifths of them with a count of one. The top ten clones comprise under 6.5% of the sample.

This sample was taken from a study of glioma-infiltrating T cells (dated by TCRdb to about 2016). With regard to the full study: The study sequenced TCR alpha- and beta-chain repertoires from glioma tissue, from non-neoplastic brain tissue and from matched peripheral blood mononuclear cells. To gauge divergence between tissue and blood T-cell populations, every tissue-infiltrating repertoire was compared against the peripheral blood repertoire from the same patient. Three low-grade glioma patients, under ten primary glioblastoma patients and three non-glioma patients contributing non-neoplastic brain tissue were included in the paired cohort. General study outcomes and caveats: Very few CDR3 sequences were shared between tissue and blood, attributed to high CDR3 diversity and limited sampling. VJ-independent divergence between tissue and blood was lower than expected in non-neoplastic patients but higher than expected in all gliomas, particularly low-grade gliomas. Small numbers underpinned the group comparisons: several glioblastoma patients, three low-grade glioma patients and three non-neoplastic patients.

Its CDR3 holds 16 amino acids, cysteine through phenylalanine. Just CDR3 DNA is preserved here, 48 bases in frame from base 1. CDR1 and CDR2, per the germline V gene (reference sequence), are SEHNR and FQNEAQ. The chain links TRBV7-9 with TRBJ2-1; matching of 6 bases hints at TRBD2 as the D gene. Sequenced sample: glioma tissue, nonneoplastic brain tissue, or PBMCs (not recorded which). The receptor comes from a human donor with low-grade glioma or glioblastoma, undergoing nonglioma brain surgery, or in good health (not recorded which). The DNA sequence is TGTGCCAGCAGCTTAGTGCGGGGTACTGAATACAATGAGAAGTTCTTC. Its protein reads: CASSLVRGTEYNEKFF.